This T cell receptor beta chain stems from a study of blood T cell repertoires in COVID-19. Study at large: Spain, Italy and the United States supplied samples that represented acute and convalescent COVID-19. The cDNA or gDNA used as material had been derived from T cells, B-cell-depleted T cells, or PBMCs.

Looked up from germline, CDR1 is KGHDR and CDR2 is SFDVKD. The CDR3 spans 13 residues. V was cut by 9 bases and J by 1 base, with 8 bases left in between. Seattle's enrolled individuals joined amid active infection and were then monitored longitudinally. Per the authors' pipeline: From reference gene primer amplification, estimates of nucleated cell counts were derived. The repertoire was sequenced with immunoSEQ multiplex PCR; TCRdb's copy has only in-frame clones and lacks some. The V and J calls and the clone size are those of that table, but D and trimming were determined from the DNA. The repertoire holds about 170,000 clones, with approximately 87% as singletons.

The specimen was peripheral blood. The rearrangement joins TRBV24-1 to TRBJ2-2; possibly TRBD2 for D (5 bases). The sequence came from a woman in her fifties or sixties with COVID-19, enrolled during active disease. CDR3 amino acids: CATAGMNTGELFF. The CDR3 region has the DNA TGTGCCACCGCGGGCATGAACACCGGGGAGCTGTTTTTT.